The sequence of this T cell receptor beta chain was determined in a study of blood T cell dynamics during melanoma immunotherapy. Time point defined: week 3, after first cycle of checkpoint inhibitor. Clones were sequenced by immunoSEQ multiplex PCR, and TCRdb holds only the in-frame ones, with some missing. The sample carries 15,000 to 20,000 clones, approximately 94% recorded once. V was cut by 2 bases and J by 5 bases, with 9 bases left in between. Germline V gene data show CDR1 as MDHEN and CDR2 as SYDVKM. This CDR3 has 13 amino acids. The source was effector memory CD8+ T cells from blood, collected from a patient treated with checkpoint blockade. This TCR was sampled from a human donor with melanoma. The rearrangement joins TRBV28 to TRBJ1-1; D remains ambiguous. This chain's CDR3 is CASSLPGGTEAFF. CDR3 DNA sequence: TGTGCCAGCAGTTTACCTGGAGGGACTGAAGCTTTCTTT.